These 17 T cell receptor beta chains originate from one sample sequenced in a study of T-cell memory formation after mild COVID-19. TCRdb recomputed calls from the 5' RACE reads with MiXCR, one row per CDR3 protein. The sample has a few hundred thousand distinct CDR3 sequences; around a sixth are singletons. Source material: PBMCs or a T cell subset sorted from them (not recorded which). These receptors all stem from a man between 18 and 29 years old who had mild COVID-19 (a few samples of this study predate the infection). Cell type and time point are not known.

This clonotype was detected only a few times. The chain recombines TRBV4-1 with TRBJ1-5; D gene uncertain. Deletions cut 0 bases from V and 3 bases from J, with 6 bases between. The CDR3 has 14 amino acids. From germline, CDR1 is MGHRA and CDR2 YSYEKL. DNA for the CDR3: TGCGCCAGCAGCCAAGAGCGGTTCAATCAGCCCCAGCATTTT. It codes for CASSQERFNQPQHF.

This clonotype showed up just a few times. The chain links TRBV2 to TRBJ2-6; weak D call: TRBD1 (5 bases). V lost 4 bases, J lost 2 bases, and 9 bases lay in between. In germline, CDR1 is SNHLY, CDR2 FYNNEI. This CDR3 has 15 amino acids. The CDR3 protein is CASSGRVPGANVLTF. The CDR3 DNA follows: TGTGCCAGCAGTGGCAGGGTCCCTGGGGCCAACGTCCTGACTTTC. Together with reference TRBV2 and TRBJ2-6, the CDR3 gives the full variable domain: EPEVTQTPSHQVTQMGQEVILRCVPISNHLYFYWYRQILGQKVEFLVSFYNNEISEKSEIFDDQFSVERPDGSNFTLKIRSTKLEDSAMYFCASSGRVPGANVLTFGAGSRLTVL.

In its sample, this clonotype was seen a few times. The chain carries TRBV7-3 and TRBJ1-6; D is ambiguous. CDR1 SGHTA and CDR2 FQGTGA come from the germline V gene. The CDR3 contains 13 residues. Trimming removed 5 bases from V and 6 bases from J, with 8 bases in between. CDR3 bases: TGTGCCAGCAGCCAAGACTTTAATTCACCCCTCCACTTT. Translating it yields CASSQDFNSPLHF.

This chain links TRBV15 with TRBJ2-5; 7 bases agree with TRBD1. Germline V lookup: CDR1 LNHNV, CDR2 YYDKDF (reference sequence). The CDR3 is made up of 20 amino acids. With 5 bases clipped from V and 5 bases from J, the junction kept 26 bases outside the gene matches. The CDR3 here is CATSRASDRPANWRRETQYF. The CDR3 nucleotides are TGTGCCACCAGCCGTGCTTCGGACAGGCCCGCGAACTGGAGGAGGGAGACCCAGTACTTC.

V gene TRBV20-1 combines with J gene TRBJ1-2, with D hard to call. The CDR3 length is 11 residues. The germline V gene encodes CDR1 DFQATT and CDR2 SNEGSKA (reference sequence). Trimming shortened V by 4 bases and J by 4 bases, and 7 bases separated the two germline ends. CDR3 loop: CSATPGYGYTF. The CDR3 coding sequence is TGCAGTGCTACACCGGGCTATGGCTACACCTTC.

This clonotype occurred a few times. The chain carries TRBV3-1 and TRBJ2-4, with 11 bases aligning to TRBD2. CDR1 is LGHDT, CDR2 YNNKEL, per germline (reference sequence). CDR3 length: 15 residues. After removal of 5 bases from V and 12 bases from J, the junction contained 12 bases not matched to a gene. Here the CDR3 DNA reads TGTGCCAGCAGCGCAGGACTAGCGGGTGACCCGAATCAGTACTTC. This encodes CASSAGLAGDPNQYF.

The chain couples TRBV10-3 to TRBJ1-2, with no clear D. Germline CDR1 reads ENHRY; CDR2 reads SYGVKD. This CDR3 has 13 residues. Between the trimmed V and J ends, which lost 5 bases and 8 bases, there was a span of 15 bases. The chain's CDR3 is CAISSGLLGGYTF. The DNA for the CDR3 is TGTGCCATCAGTTCCGGACTCCTAGGCGGCTACACCTTC.

The DNA of the CDR3 is TGCGCCAGCAGCTTGGCCGGGCCTGAGCGGGGGTGGACAGATACGCAGTATTTT. Translated: CASSLAGPERGWTDTQYF. The chain has TRBV5-1 and TRBJ2-3, with 8 bases fitting TRBD2. Germline assignment: CDR1 SGHRS and CDR2 YFSETQ. The CDR3 contains 18 residues. The trim removed 0 bases at V and 3 bases at J, leaving 12 bases unmatched.

The genes are TRBV7-6 and TRBJ1-6; D is perhaps TRBD1 (6 bases). This CDR3 has 15 amino acids. Trimming left V 2 bases short and J 7 bases short, with 12 bases between. The germline V gene has CDR1 SGHVS and CDR2 FNYEAQ. The CDR3, as DNA: TGTGCCAGCAGCTTATCCGGGACATCAAATTCACCCCTCCACTTT. It encodes CASSLSGTSNSPLHF. Complete variable domain (other parts from reference TRBV7-6 and TRBJ1-6): GAGVSQSPRYKVTKRGQDVALRCDPISGHVSLYWYRQALGQGPEFLTYFNYEAQQDKSGLPNDRFSAERPEGSISTLTIQRTEQRDSAMYRCASSLSGTSNSPLHFGNGTRLTVT.

There are many counts of this clonotype. The chain has TRBV5-1 and TRBJ2-7; 7 bases are a match to TRBD2. The V segment lost 4 bases and the J segment 0 bases; nucleotides outside the gene matches: 1. Germline V gives CDR1 SGHRS, CDR2 YFSETQ. The CDR3 contains 13 residues. The CDR3 sequence is CASSTGGSYEQYF. Written as DNA, the CDR3 is TGCGCCAGCAGCACGGGGGGCTCCTACGAGCAGTACTTC.

The chain recombines TRBV4-2 with TRBJ2-5, with D possibly TRBD1 on 5 matching bases. In germline, CDR1 is LGHNA, CDR2 YNFKEQ. The germline V and J ends were trimmed by 0 bases and 5 bases, with 7 bases remaining between them. This CDR3 region has 13 residues. In DNA form, the CDR3 reads TGTGCCAGCAGCCAAGAATCAGGGGAGACCCAGTACTTC. Translation: CASSQESGETQYF.

This clonotype was seen a handful of times. This could be a read error, since a much larger clone is one nucleotide away. This chain joins TRBV12-3 or TRBV12-4 and TRBJ2-7; D may correspond to TRBD1 or TRBD2 (5 bases each). The CDR3 covers 14 residues. V was shortened by 6 bases and J by 0 bases, with 12 bases between the two germline ends. The CDR3 is CASSRQRGSYEQYF. CDR3 sequence (DNA): TGTGCCAGCAGCCGACAGAGGGGCTCCTACGAGCAGTACTTC.

The J gene is TRBJ1-6, the V gene TRBV27; D perhaps matches TRBD1 (5 bases). CDR3 length: 14 amino acids. Trimming took off 6 bases at V and 10 bases at J, with 16 bases between the two ends. From germline, CDR1 is MNHEY and CDR2 SMNVEV (reference sequence). CDR3 sequence (DNA): TGTGCCAGCAGGTTACGGGACCCGACATCACCCCTCCACTTT. The encoded protein is CASRLRDPTSPLHF.

This clonotype appeared a single time. The rearrangement uses TRBV12-3 or TRBV12-4 and TRBJ2-1, with D uncertain. The CDR3 covers 15 residues. Deletions cut 5 bases from V and 0 bases from J, with 11 bases between. The DNA for the CDR3 is TGTGCCAGCAGTCCTCGGCTCTACTCCTACAATGAGCAGTTCTTC. This encodes CASSPRLYSYNEQFF.

This clonotype has only a few counts. The chain couples TRBV4-1 to TRBJ2-6; either TRBD1 or TRBD2 may supply D (5 bases each). The CDR3 spans 16 residues. The V gene's germline CDR1 is MGHRA and CDR2 YSYEKL. The V end lost 0 bases, the J end lost 2 bases, and 8 bases lay between the germline ends. This CDR3 is CASSQDGGAGANVLTF. CDR3 DNA: TGCGCCAGCAGCCAAGATGGGGGAGCTGGGGCCAACGTCCTGACTTTC.

This sequence joins TRBV9 and TRBJ2-5, with D possibly matching TRBD2 (5 bases). The CDR3 covers 13 residues. Germline CDR1 and CDR2: SGDLS and YYNGEE. The V gene lost 4 bases and the J gene lost 4 bases, with 11 bases spanning the gap. DNA of the CDR3: TGTGCCAGCAGCCGCCCGGGAAGAGAGACCCAGTACTTC. Protein product: CASSRPGRETQYF.

V and J are TRBV14 and TRBJ2-5, with D possibly being TRBD2 (6 bases). CDR3 length: 15 residues. Germline CDR1 SGHDN, CDR2 FVKESK. Trimming removed 3 bases from V and 4 bases from J, with 15 bases in between. The CDR3 nucleotides are TGTGCCAGCAGCCAGTTTCTGGGACTCTCAGAGACCCAGTACTTC. Its protein is CASSQFLGLSETQYF.